Described below is a single TCR beta chain sequence and its context. What it binds is unknown. This specimen comes from a study of memory CD4+ T cells and cytomegalovirus serostatus. Study-level background: Donors were healthy Belgian adults, under 10 CMV seropositive and around 23 seronegative.

General study findings and limits: The CMV-associated TCR signature appears largely within the CD4+ memory repertoire. CD4+ memory repertoires contained 67 of 164 reported CMV TCRbeta sequences.

Single viable CD3+CD4+CD8-CD45RO+ cells were sorted as the memory CD4+ T cells. Total CD4+ T cells were enriched by CD4 positive selection. The repertoire was sequenced with immunoSEQ multiplex PCR; TCRdb's copy has only in-frame clones and lacks some. The profile covers some 60,000 clones, with over 65% appearing a single time and over 2% taken by the ten largest. The V segment lost 5 bases and the J segment 7 bases; nucleotides outside the gene matches: 5. This CDR3 region has 15 residues. Germline V gene data show CDR1 as SGHNT and CDR2 as YENEEA. The V gene is TRBV11-3, the J gene TRBJ2-1, with 13 bases fitting TRBD2. The sequence derives from an adult in good health and CMV-seropositive. The material sequenced was memory CD4+ T cells from blood. The CDR3 DNA reads TGTGCCAGCAGCCTCGGACTAGCGGGAGTTAATGAGCAGTTCTTC. This gives the protein CASSLGLAGVNEQFF.